The source of this TCR beta chain is a study of T cell repertoires in cytomegalovirus infection. This clonotype turned up a few times. TCRdb recomputed calls from the reads with MiXCR, one row per CDR3 protein. The sample records some 200,000 distinct CDR3 sequences, 8.5% to 10% being singletons. From germline, CDR1 is MNHEY and CDR2 SVGEGT. The ends were cut back, 4 bases at V and 8 bases at J, with 15 bases in the middle. There are 14 residues in the CDR3. The receptor comes from a human donor in good health (CMV status not recorded). Some clones in this sample may be carry-over from other donors' samples. Sequenced input: PBMCs. The chain couples TRBV6-2 or TRBV6-3 to TRBJ2-4, with D perhaps TRBD2 (6 bases). For the CDR3, the DNA is TGTGCCAGCAGTTCGGGACTCGACACGGACATTCAGTACTTC. This translates into CASSSGLDTDIQYF.